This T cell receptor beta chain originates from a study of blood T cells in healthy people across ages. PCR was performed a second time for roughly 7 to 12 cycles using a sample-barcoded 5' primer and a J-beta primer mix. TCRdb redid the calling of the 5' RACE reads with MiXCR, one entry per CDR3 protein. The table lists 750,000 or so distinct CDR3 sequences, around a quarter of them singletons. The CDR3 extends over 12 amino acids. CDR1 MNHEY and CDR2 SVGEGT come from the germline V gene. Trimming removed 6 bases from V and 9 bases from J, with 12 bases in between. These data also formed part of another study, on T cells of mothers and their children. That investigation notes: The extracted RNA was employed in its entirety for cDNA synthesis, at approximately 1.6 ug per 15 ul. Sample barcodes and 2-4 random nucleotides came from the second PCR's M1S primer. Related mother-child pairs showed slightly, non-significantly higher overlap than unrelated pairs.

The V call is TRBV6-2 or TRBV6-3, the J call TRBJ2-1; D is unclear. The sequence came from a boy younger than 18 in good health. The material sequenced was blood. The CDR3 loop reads CASRDGPGEQFF. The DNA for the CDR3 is TGTGCCAGCAGGGACGGGCCAGGTGAGCAGTTCTTC.